These T cell receptor beta chains were read from a single sample in a study of blood T cell repertoires in COVID-19. Produced via immunoSEQ multiplex PCR; TCRdb's table is partial and in-frame only. The sample includes some 55,000 clones, 90% of them seen just once. Source material: peripheral blood. The source of these receptors is a woman in her thirties or forties with active COVID-19. The CDR3 runs from the conserved cysteine through the conserved F or W. D genes are given only for firm matches. Rows may omit the clone size; those that give it use once, few, many or a size class.

TRBV6-6,-,TRBJ1-2,-,14,CASSYPGVDYGYTF,TGTGCCAGCAGTTACCCAGGGGTGGACTATGGCTACACCTTC
TRBV5-1,-,TRBJ2-3,TRBD2,16,CASSLPSGGATDTQYF,TGCGCCAGCAGCTTGCCGAGCGGGGGGGCCACAGATACGCAGTATTTT
TRBV4-1,-,TRBJ1-3,-,15,CASSTPGGRGNTIYF,TGCGCCAGCAGCACCCCCGGAGGGAGAGGAAACACCATATATTTT
TRBV10-1,-,TRBJ2-1,TRBD1,16,CASSGGFGTAYNEQFF,TGCGCCAGCAGTGGGGGATTTGGGACAGCATACAATGAGCAGTTCTTC
TRBV6-5,-,TRBJ1-3,TRBD1,15,CASSYGQGSGNTIYF,TGTGCCAGCAGTTATGGACAGGGGTCTGGAAACACCATATATTTT
TRBV4-1,-,TRBJ1-2,-,15,CASSQDFETGYGYTF,TGCGCCAGCAGCCAAGATTTTGAGACAGGCTATGGCTACACCTTC
TRBV6-2/TRBV6-3,-,TRBJ1-5,TRBD1,20,CASSYSSPGTGGGLKEPQHF,TGTGCCAGCAGTTACTCAAGCCCCGGGACAGGGGGAGGATTGAAGGAGCCCCAGCATTTT
TRBV2,-,TRBJ2-5,-,14,CASSELPGGETQYF,TGTGCCAGCAGTGAACTCCCGGGCGGGGAGACCCAGTACTTC
TRBV11-2,-,TRBJ2-3,-,15,CASRTLGADTDTQYF,TGTGCCAGCAGGACCTTAGGGGCAGACACAGATACGCAGTATTTT
TRBV14,-,TRBJ2-7,-,16,CASSQVGQSRLVEQYF,TGTGCCAGCAGCCAAGTGGGGCAAAGCCGCCTAGTAGAGCAGTACTTC
TRBV7-2,-,TRBJ2-5,-,15,CASSSYTGLMETQYF,TGTGCCAGCAGCTCCTATACTGGACTAATGGAGACCCAGTACTTC
TRBV3-1/TRBV3-2,-,TRBJ2-3,TRBD2,15,CASSPRTSVTDTQYF,TGTGCCAGCAGCCCTAGGACTAGCGTGACAGATACGCAGTATTTT
TRBV28,once,TRBJ2-3,-,16,CASSYSGAGDSDTQYF,TGTGCCAGCAGTTACTCGGGGGCGGGGGACTCAGATACGCAGTATTTT
TRBV9,-,TRBJ2-6,TRBD1,16,CASSVTGGYGANVLTF,TGTGCCAGCAGCGTGACAGGGGGCTACGGGGCCAACGTCCTGACTTTC
TRBV7-2,-,TRBJ2-7,-,13,CASSPWGAYEQYF,TGTGCCAGCAGCCCATGGGGGGCCTACGAGCAGTACTTC
TRBV18,-,TRBJ2-5,-,14,CASSPGQFKETQYF,TGTGCCAGCTCACCTGGACAGTTTAAAGAGACCCAGTACTTC
TRBV11-3,-,TRBJ2-1,TRBD1,15,CASSWRGQGGNEQFF,TGTGCCAGCAGCTGGCGGGGACAGGGGGGGAATGAGCAGTTCTTC
TRBV20-1,-,TRBJ1-3,-,17,CSASLSVQDFSGNTIYF,TGCAGTGCTAGTCTGAGTGTTCAGGACTTCTCTGGAAACACCATATATTTT
TRBV30,few,TRBJ2-3,-,12,CAWSLSTDTQYF,TGTGCCTGGAGTCTGAGCACAGATACGCAGTATTTT
TRBV2,-,TRBJ1-2,-,15,CASSEVRGPNYGYTF,TGTGCCAGCAGTGAAGTTAGGGGTCCTAACTATGGCTACACCTTC
TRBV19,-,TRBJ2-3,-,13,CASSYQSTDTQYF,TGTGCCAGTAGTTACCAGAGCACAGATACGCAGTATTTT
TRBV7-8,-,TRBJ2-3,TRBD2,17,CASSHIRTSLNTDTQYF,TGTGCCAGCAGCCACATTAGGACTAGCCTGAACACAGATACGCAGTATTTT